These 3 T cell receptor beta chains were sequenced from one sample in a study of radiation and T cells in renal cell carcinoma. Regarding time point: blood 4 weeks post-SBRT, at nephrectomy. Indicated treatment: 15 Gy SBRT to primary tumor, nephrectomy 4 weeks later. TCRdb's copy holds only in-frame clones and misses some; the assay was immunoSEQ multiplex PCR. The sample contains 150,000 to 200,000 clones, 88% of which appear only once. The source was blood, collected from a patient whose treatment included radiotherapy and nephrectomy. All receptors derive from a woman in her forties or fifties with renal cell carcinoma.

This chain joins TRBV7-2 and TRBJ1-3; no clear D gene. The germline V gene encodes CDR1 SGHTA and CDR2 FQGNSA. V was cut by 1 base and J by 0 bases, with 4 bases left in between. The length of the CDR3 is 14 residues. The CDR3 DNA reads TGTGCCAGCAGCTTAGGGCCCTCTGGAAACACCATATATTTT. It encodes CASSLGPSGNTIYF.

This CDR3 is CASSSPDRGRVAFF. The DNA for the CDR3 is TGTGCCAGTAGTTCTCCGGACAGGGGGCGCGTGGCTTTCTTT. The chain links TRBV19 to TRBJ1-1; 11 positions agree with TRBD1. V gave up 5 bases and J gave up 11 bases; unmatched junction bases: 10. The CDR3 length is 14 residues. Germline V gene sequence: CDR1 LNHDA, CDR2 SQIVND (reference sequence).

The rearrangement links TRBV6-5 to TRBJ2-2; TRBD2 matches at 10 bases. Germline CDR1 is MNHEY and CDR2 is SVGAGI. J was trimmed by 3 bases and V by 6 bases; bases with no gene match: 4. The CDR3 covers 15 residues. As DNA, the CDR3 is TGTGCCAGCAGGGGCCTAGCGGGGGACACCGGGGAGCTGTTTTTT. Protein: CASRGLAGDTGELFF.